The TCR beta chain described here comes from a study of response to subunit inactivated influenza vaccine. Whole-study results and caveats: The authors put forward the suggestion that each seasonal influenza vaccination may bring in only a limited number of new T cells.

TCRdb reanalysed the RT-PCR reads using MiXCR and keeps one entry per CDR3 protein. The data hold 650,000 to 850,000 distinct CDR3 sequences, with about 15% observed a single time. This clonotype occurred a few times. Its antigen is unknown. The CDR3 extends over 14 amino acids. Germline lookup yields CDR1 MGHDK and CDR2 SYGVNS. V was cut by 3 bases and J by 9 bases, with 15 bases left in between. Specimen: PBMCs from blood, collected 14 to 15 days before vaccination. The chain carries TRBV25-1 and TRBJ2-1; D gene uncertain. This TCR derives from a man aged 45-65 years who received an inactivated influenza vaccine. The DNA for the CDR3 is TGTGCCAGCAGTGACGACCGAGGTTCCCGTGAGCAGTTCTTC. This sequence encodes CASSDDRGSREQFF.